Listed below are T cell receptor beta chains from one sample, sequenced in a study of blood T cells in healthy people across ages. TCRdb independently ran MiXCR on the 5' RACE reads; one entry per CDR3 protein. The data show approximately 780,000 distinct CDR3 sequences, 20% to 30% seen once. This sample was shared with a second study, whose subject was T cells of mothers and their children.

The sample taken for sequencing was blood. The source of these receptors is a boy aged 5-17 years in good health. The CDR3 runs from the conserved cysteine through the conserved F or W. The D gene is left open where the match is weak. Rows may omit the clone size; those that give it use once, few, many or a size class.

D gene: TRBD1; V gene: TRBV19; J gene: TRBJ2-5; clone size: .; CDR3 protein: CASSRRDRRETQYF; CDR3 DNA: TGTGCCAGTAGTCGCCGGGACAGGAGGGAGACCCAGTACTTC
D gene: .; V gene: TRBV15; J gene: TRBJ1-2; clone size: .; CDR3 protein: CATSRDHYGYTF; CDR3 DNA: TGTGCCACCAGCAGAGACCACTATGGCTACACCTTC
D gene: .; V gene: TRBV7-9; J gene: TRBJ2-1; clone size: .; CDR3 protein: CASSLWEGPYNEQFF; CDR3 DNA: TGTGCCAGCAGCTTATGGGAAGGCCCCTACAATGAGCAGTTCTTC
D gene: .; V gene: TRBV10-3; J gene: TRBJ2-1; clone size: .; CDR3 protein: CAISESRGEQFF; CDR3 DNA: TGCGCCATCAGTGAGTCGAGAGGTGAGCAGTTCTTC
D gene: TRBD2; V gene: TRBV20-1; J gene: TRBJ2-3; clone size: .; CDR3 protein: CSAQGGHRTSTDTQYF; CDR3 DNA: TGCAGTGCCCAGGGAGGGCACCGAACTAGCACAGATACGCAGTATTTT
D gene: TRBD1; V gene: TRBV6-1; J gene: TRBJ2-7; clone size: few; CDR3 protein: CASSELGQGSGEQYF; CDR3 DNA: TGTGCCAGCAGTGAACTGGGACAGGGTTCAGGCGAGCAGTACTTC
D gene: .; V gene: TRBV10-3; J gene: TRBJ1-2; clone size: few; CDR3 protein: CAISDTGTTYIYTF; CDR3 DNA: TGTGCCATCAGTGATACAGGGACGACGTATATCTACACCTTC
D gene: TRBD1; V gene: TRBV11-2; J gene: TRBJ1-2; clone size: few; CDR3 protein: CASSGYGTAGFYGYTF; CDR3 DNA: TGTGCCAGCAGCGGATACGGGACAGCAGGGTTCTATGGCTACACCTTC
D gene: .; V gene: TRBV12-3/TRBV12-4; J gene: TRBJ2-5; clone size: few; CDR3 protein: CASSPLREETQYF; CDR3 DNA: TGTGCCAGCAGTCCCCTAAGGGAAGAGACCCAGTACTTC
D gene: TRBD2; V gene: TRBV20-1; J gene: TRBJ2-7; clone size: .; CDR3 protein: CSAGTSSYEQYF; CDR3 DNA: TGCAGTGCGGGGACTAGCTCCTACGAGCAGTACTTC
D gene: TRBD1; V gene: TRBV12-5; J gene: TRBJ2-5; clone size: .; CDR3 protein: CASGSGQGETQYF; CDR3 DNA: TGTGCTAGTGGTTCGGGACAGGGAGAGACCCAGTACTTC
D gene: TRBD1; V gene: TRBV2; J gene: TRBJ1-5; clone size: few; CDR3 protein: CASRDRDGEPQHF; CDR3 DNA: TGTGCCAGCCGGGACAGGGATGGGGAGCCCCAGCATTTT
D gene: .; V gene: TRBV6-2/TRBV6-3; J gene: TRBJ2-3; clone size: few; CDR3 protein: CASNFWTATDTQYF; CDR3 DNA: TGTGCCAGCAACTTCTGGACAGCCACAGATACGCAGTATTTT
D gene: .; V gene: TRBV7-3; J gene: TRBJ1-2; clone size: few; CDR3 protein: CASSLMPGNYGYTF; CDR3 DNA: TGTGCCAGCAGCTTAATGCCAGGCAATTATGGCTACACCTTC
D gene: .; V gene: TRBV7-8; J gene: TRBJ1-1; clone size: few; CDR3 protein: CASSLASPTNTEAFF; CDR3 DNA: TGTGCCAGCAGCTTAGCTTCCCCAACTAACACTGAAGCTTTCTTT
D gene: .; V gene: TRBV10-3; J gene: TRBJ2-7; clone size: .; CDR3 protein: CAISGGNRPSYEQYF; CDR3 DNA: TGTGCCATCAGCGGTGGGAACAGGCCCTCCTACGAGCAGTACTTC
D gene: TRBD2; V gene: TRBV7-8; J gene: TRBJ2-1; clone size: .; CDR3 protein: CASSPSLSTSRSNEQFF; CDR3 DNA: TGTGCCAGCAGCCCCTCACTGTCGACTAGCAGGTCCAATGAGCAGTTCTTC
D gene: TRBD2; V gene: TRBV5-1; J gene: TRBJ2-5; clone size: few; CDR3 protein: CASNLAGKETQYF; CDR3 DNA: TGCGCCAGCAACCTAGCGGGGAAAGAGACCCAGTACTTC
D gene: TRBD2; V gene: TRBV5-1; J gene: TRBJ2-5; clone size: few; CDR3 protein: CASSPSTSGGRRETQYF; CDR3 DNA: TGCGCCAGCAGCCCCTCCACTAGCGGGGGGCGGAGAGAGACCCAGTACTTC
D gene: TRBD1; V gene: TRBV5-1; J gene: TRBJ2-5; clone size: few; CDR3 protein: CASSSKGAGDFRETQYF; CDR3 DNA: TGCGCCAGCAGCTCCAAGGGGGCAGGGGATTTCAGGGAGACCCAGTACTTC
D gene: .; V gene: TRBV27; J gene: TRBJ2-1; clone size: .; CDR3 protein: CASSALRSSYNEQFF; CDR3 DNA: TGTGCCAGCAGTGCCTTGAGGAGCTCCTACAATGAGCAGTTCTTC
D gene: .; V gene: TRBV10-3; J gene: TRBJ1-3; clone size: few; CDR3 protein: CAISGPREGSGNTIYF; CDR3 DNA: TGTGCCATCAGTGGGCCCAGGGAGGGCTCTGGAAACACCATATATTTT
D gene: .; V gene: TRBV15; J gene: TRBJ2-7; clone size: .; CDR3 protein: CATSRGGGQYEQYF; CDR3 DNA: TGTGCCACCAGCAGAGGGGGGGGACAGTACGAGCAGTACTTC
D gene: TRBD1; V gene: TRBV29-1; J gene: TRBJ1-6; clone size: .; CDR3 protein: CSVGTGTVNSPLHF; CDR3 DNA: TGCAGCGTTGGCACCGGGACAGTAAATTCACCCCTCCACTTT
D gene: .; V gene: TRBV12-3/TRBV12-4; J gene: TRBJ2-5; clone size: few; CDR3 protein: CASSPTSAGIQETQYF; CDR3 DNA: TGTGCCAGCAGCCCGACTTCGGCGGGCATCCAAGAGACCCAGTACTTC
D gene: TRBD2; V gene: TRBV29-1; J gene: TRBJ2-5; clone size: few; CDR3 protein: CSALAGGQRTQYF; CDR3 DNA: TGCAGCGCCTTAGCGGGGGGGCAGCGGACCCAGTACTTC
D gene: TRBD1; V gene: TRBV2; J gene: TRBJ1-5; clone size: few; CDR3 protein: CASSAGTGGNQPQHF; CDR3 DNA: TGTGCCAGCAGTGCCGGGACAGGGGGCAATCAGCCCCAGCATTTT
D gene: .; V gene: TRBV5-1; J gene: TRBJ2-2; clone size: .; CDR3 protein: CASSLGGADGELFF; CDR3 DNA: TGCGCCAGCAGCTTGGGGGGGGCCGACGGGGAGCTGTTTTTT
D gene: .; V gene: TRBV9; J gene: TRBJ1-1; clone size: few; CDR3 protein: CASSATGAKEAFF; CDR3 DNA: TGTGCCAGCAGCGCCACAGGAGCCAAGGAAGCTTTCTTT
D gene: .; V gene: TRBV12-3/TRBV12-4; J gene: TRBJ1-3; clone size: .; CDR3 protein: CASRLRVFGNTIYF; CDR3 DNA: TGTGCCAGCAGACTGAGGGTCTTCGGAAACACCATATATTTT
D gene: TRBD2; V gene: TRBV13; J gene: TRBJ2-7; clone size: .; CDR3 protein: CASSFPGLEYEQYF; CDR3 DNA: TGTGCCAGCAGCTTCCCGGGACTAGAGTACGAGCAGTACTTC
D gene: TRBD1; V gene: TRBV7-8; J gene: TRBJ2-6; clone size: .; CDR3 protein: CASSGRKQTGSWNSGANVLTF; CDR3 DNA: TGTGCCAGCAGCGGCCGAAAACAGACAGGGAGTTGGAACTCTGGGGCCAACGTCCTGACTTTC
D gene: .; V gene: TRBV5-1; J gene: TRBJ2-3; clone size: few; CDR3 protein: CASSLSPQSTDTQYF; CDR3 DNA: TGCGCCAGCAGCTTAAGTCCCCAGAGCACAGATACGCAGTATTTT
D gene: .; V gene: TRBV5-1; J gene: TRBJ2-5; clone size: few; CDR3 protein: CASRQTGYQETQYF; CDR3 DNA: TGCGCCAGCAGACAAACAGGGTACCAAGAGACCCAGTACTTC
D gene: TRBD1; V gene: TRBV12-3/TRBV12-4; J gene: TRBJ1-4; clone size: .; CDR3 protein: CASRATGIEKLFF; CDR3 DNA: TGTGCCAGCAGAGCGACAGGGATTGAAAAACTGTTTTTT
D gene: TRBD1; V gene: TRBV28; J gene: TRBJ2-1; clone size: few; CDR3 protein: CASSFRGPRVNEQFF; CDR3 DNA: TGTGCCAGCAGTTTCAGGGGGCCGAGGGTTAATGAGCAGTTCTTC
D gene: .; V gene: TRBV18; J gene: TRBJ2-2; clone size: few; CDR3 protein: CASSPLNSYSGTGELFF; CDR3 DNA: TGTGCCAGCTCACCTCTAAACTCCTACTCGGGGACCGGGGAGCTGTTTTTT
D gene: .; V gene: TRBV4-1; J gene: TRBJ2-1; clone size: .; CDR3 protein: CASSQPVQGYNEQFF; CDR3 DNA: TGCGCCAGCAGCCAACCGGTCCAGGGGTACAATGAGCAGTTCTTC
D gene: .; V gene: TRBV6-5; J gene: TRBJ1-5; clone size: .; CDR3 protein: CASSYSLTSNLPQHF; CDR3 DNA: TGTGCCAGCAGTTACTCCTTGACTAGCAATCTGCCCCAGCATTTT
D gene: TRBD1; V gene: TRBV5-1; J gene: TRBJ2-5; clone size: .; CDR3 protein: CASSPEGRQGQETQYF; CDR3 DNA: TGCGCCAGCAGCCCCGAGGGGAGACAGGGCCAAGAGACCCAGTACTTC
D gene: .; V gene: TRBV20-1; J gene: TRBJ2-1; clone size: .; CDR3 protein: CSASGGWTTLLEQFF; CDR3 DNA: TGCAGTGCTAGTGGGGGTTGGACTACCCTTCTTGAGCAGTTCTTC
D gene: .; V gene: TRBV27; J gene: TRBJ2-5; clone size: .; CDR3 protein: CASSLGSLTSETQYF; CDR3 DNA: TGTGCCAGCAGTTTAGGCTCCCTGACAAGCGAGACCCAGTACTTC
D gene: TRBD2; V gene: TRBV20-1; J gene: TRBJ2-1; clone size: few; CDR3 protein: CSAQAAGGPTYNEQFF; CDR3 DNA: TGCAGTGCCCAGGCGGCGGGGGGCCCGACCTACAATGAGCAGTTCTTC
D gene: TRBD1; V gene: TRBV29-1; J gene: TRBJ1-2; clone size: few; CDR3 protein: CSVDGSPGDSF; CDR3 DNA: TGCAGCGTTGACGGTAGCCCGGGGGACAGCTTC
D gene: TRBD2; V gene: TRBV6-5; J gene: TRBJ2-1; clone size: few; CDR3 protein: CASSYSTSGAYNEQFF; CDR3 DNA: TGTGCCAGCAGTTACTCCACTAGCGGGGCCTACAATGAGCAGTTCTTC
D gene: .; V gene: TRBV7-3; J gene: TRBJ2-7; clone size: .; CDR3 protein: CASSLKRGYEQYF; CDR3 DNA: TGTGCCAGCAGCTTAAAACGGGGCTACGAGCAGTACTTC
D gene: .; V gene: TRBV6-6; J gene: TRBJ2-5; clone size: .; CDR3 protein: CTSGRGTQYF; CDR3 DNA: TGTACCAGCGGTCGTGGGACCCAGTACTTC
D gene: TRBD1; V gene: TRBV7-9; J gene: TRBJ2-1; clone size: .; CDR3 protein: CASSLGDRPSHNEQFF; CDR3 DNA: TGTGCCAGCAGCTTAGGGGACAGGCCTTCCCACAATGAGCAGTTCTTC
D gene: .; V gene: TRBV6-5; J gene: TRBJ2-7; clone size: .; CDR3 protein: CTSRTSGQAYEQYF; CDR3 DNA: TGTACCAGCAGGACCTCGGGACAAGCTTACGAGCAGTACTTC
D gene: .; V gene: TRBV7-2; J gene: TRBJ2-7; clone size: .; CDR3 protein: CASSLRLVSSYEQYF; CDR3 DNA: TGTGCCAGCAGCCTCCGACTAGTGAGCTCCTACGAGCAGTACTTC
D gene: .; V gene: TRBV6-2/TRBV6-3; J gene: TRBJ2-7; clone size: .; CDR3 protein: CASSSRLAPHYEQYF; CDR3 DNA: TGTGCCAGCAGTTCCCGGTTGGCACCTCACTACGAGCAGTACTTC
D gene: .; V gene: TRBV5-1; J gene: TRBJ1-2; clone size: few; CDR3 protein: CASSLAIGGNYGYTF; CDR3 DNA: TGCGCCAGCAGCTTGGCCATCGGGGGCAACTATGGCTACACCTTC
D gene: .; V gene: TRBV5-1; J gene: TRBJ2-6; clone size: once; CDR3 protein: CASSLQGGSGANVLTF; CDR3 DNA: TGCGCCAGCAGCTTGCAGGGGGGCTCTGGGGCCAACGTCCTGACTTTC
D gene: .; V gene: TRBV28; J gene: TRBJ2-5; clone size: .; CDR3 protein: CASSLEQGAGTQYF; CDR3 DNA: TGTGCCAGCAGTCTCGAACAGGGCGCGGGGACCCAGTACTTC